The 14 T cell receptor beta chains in this list originate from one sample, sequenced in a study of CXCR3-negative and CXCR3-positive naive CD8 T cells. TRB cDNA was prepared as libraries by UMI-labeled 5' RACE. Following a re-call of the 5' RACE reads, TCRdb has one entry per CDR3 protein and lacks DNA. In total, the table holds about 48,000 distinct CDR3 sequences. Source material: memory CD8+ T cells from blood. The receptors originated from a human donor in good health. Some clones in this sample may be carry-over from other donors' samples.

The chain has TRBV7-9 and TRBJ2-3; as DNA is missing, the TRBD2 call by TCRdb cannot be tested. Germline values: CDR1 SEHNR, CDR2 FQNEAQ (reference sequence). The CDR3 runs 16 residues. The CDR3 here is CASSPEGAGTTDTQYF. Filled out from reference TRBV7-9 and TRBJ2-3, the complete variable domain reads DTGVSQNPRHKITKRGQNVTFRCDPISEHNRLYWYRQTLGQGPEFLTYFQNEAQLEKSRLLSDRFSAERPKGSFSTLEIQRTEQGDSAMYLCASSPEGAGTTDTQYFGPGTRLTVL.

V and J are TRBV7-9 and TRBJ1-2. This CDR3 has 13 residues. From germline, CDR1 is SEHNR and CDR2 FQNEAQ (reference sequence). The CDR3 reads CASSLGREDGYTF.

CDR3 region: CASSLEDYPTYEQYF. The gene calls are TRBV5-1 and TRBJ2-7; with no DNA, the TCRdb D assignment of TRBD2 cannot be verified. The CDR3 loop spans 15 amino acids. Germline-derived CDR1 and CDR2 are SGHRS and YFSETQ.

The gene calls are TRBV20-1 and TRBJ2-2. The length of the CDR3 is 16 residues. Germline lookup yields CDR1 DFQATT and CDR2 SNEGSKA (reference sequence). This chain's CDR3 is CSAQDQESVNTGELFF.

The CDR3 protein is CASSLSFSGELFF. The V call is TRBV7-6, the J call TRBJ2-2. Germline CDR1 is SGHVS and CDR2 is FNYEAQ. The CDR3 runs 13 residues. The whole variable domain, filled in from reference TRBV7-6 and TRBJ2-2, reads GAGVSQSPRYKVTKRGQDVALRCDPISGHVSLYWYRQALGQGPEFLTYFNYEAQQDKSGLPNDRFSAERPEGSISTLTIQRTEQRDSAMYRCASSLSFSGELFFGEGSRLTVL.

The chain is built from TRBV6-5 and TRBJ2-2; TCRdb selects TRBD1, and the lack of DNA leaves this call unchecked. This CDR3 contains 16 residues. CDR1 and CDR2 (germline): MNHEY, SVGAGI. This chain's CDR3 is CASSYSRDRNTGELFF.

The gene calls are TRBV3-1 and TRBJ2-7. CDR1 LGHDT and CDR2 YNNKEL come from the germline V gene (reference sequence). The CDR3 extends over 17 amino acids. The CDR3 sequence is CASSQDTGGGYTPEQYF.

The chain combines TRBV7-2 with TRBJ2-7; TCRdb lists TRBD2, though no DNA is available to test this call. Germline V gene data show CDR1 as SGHTA and CDR2 as FQGNSA. This CDR3 has 12 amino acids. CDR3 region: CASSPSSSEQYF.

This chain links TRBV28 with TRBJ2-1. This CDR3 has 16 amino acids. Germline V gives CDR1 MDHEN, CDR2 SYDVKM. This chain's CDR3 is CASSLYERPPYNEQFF.

J is TRBJ2-7 and V is TRBV29-1; lacking DNA, the TRBD2 call made by TCRdb goes unchecked. CDR3 length equals 13 residues. The germline CDR1 and CDR2 sequences are SQVTM and ANQGSEA. The CDR3 sequence is CSGISGRGYEQYF.

The chain recombines TRBV6-5 with TRBJ2-7. This CDR3 is built from 14 residues. The germline CDR1 and CDR2 sequences are MNHEY and SVGAGI. The CDR3 is CASSLAGGAYEQYF.

The chain combines TRBV7-9 with TRBJ1-2. This CDR3 comprises 14 residues. Germline CDR1 is SEHNR and CDR2 is FQNEAQ (reference sequence). The CDR3 loop reads CASSLQTNFYGYTF.

This chain links TRBV14 with TRBJ2-7; TCRdb's D gene call, TRBD1, goes unchecked for lack of DNA. This CDR3 region has 15 residues. Per the germline V gene, CDR1 is SGHDN and CDR2 is FVKESK. The chain's CDR3 is CASSLTWDRTYEQYF.

V and J are TRBV30 and TRBJ1-1. Germline values: CDR1 GTSNPN, CDR2 SVGIG (reference sequence). The CDR3 spans 12 residues. The CDR3: CAWSPMNTEAFF.